This T cell receptor beta chain was captured by sequencing in a study of beta chain features in type 1 diabetes. Study background: All of the samples together had 107,917,701 sorted cells examined.

The whole isolated RNA underwent reverse transcription, so sequencing captured expressed TCRB transcripts. Profiling relied on immunoSEQ multiplex PCR, and the TCRdb table lists in-frame clones only, not all of them. The sample contains 60,000 to 75,000 clones, approximately 59% of which appear only once. V gave up 4 bases and J gave up 0 bases, with 16 bases separating them. The germline CDR1 and CDR2 sequences are LNHDA and SQIVND (reference sequence). The CDR3 is made up of 17 amino acids. All sorted populations exceeded 98% purity. In the case of this clone: Its specificity is unknown.

Study findings and constraints: cDNA-based reads could over-represent cells with high TCR expression. Compared with healthy donors, patients appeared to share more similar naive, central memory and regulatory TCRB repertoires.

Sequencing was performed on Tregs from blood. The rearrangement uses TRBV19 and TRBJ1-5; possibly TRBD1 for D (5 bases). The sequence derives from a woman under 30 in good health. CDR3 nucleotides: TGTGCCAGTAGTACTTGGACACCCAAATATAGCAATCAGCCCCAGCATTTT. Residues: CASSTWTPKYSNQPQHF.